This TCR beta chain is from a study of shared clonotypes between healthy human individuals (dated by TCRdb to 2019 to 2021). Concerning the study at large: The cohort included three men and a couple of women between 18 and 49 years of age. For each donor, three plates each were used for CD4 naive and CD4 memory, two plates were used for CD8 naive, and one plate was used for CD8 memory. The study deeply sequenced blood TCR repertoires of about 5 healthy adults to estimate repertoire size and the extent of clonotype sharing between individuals. Different laboratories and diverse techniques were used to prepare libraries and sequence TCR repertoires, to increase sequencing depth and limit assay-specific biases. Leukapheresis yielded between about 0.9 and 9 billion PBMCs per donor. Study-level results and caveats: Around 5% of naive CD4, approximately 3.7% of naive CD8, roughly 2.4% of memory CD4, and over 0.35% of memory CD8 clonotypes were shared across four donors. Rarefaction of sorted-subset datasets indicated incomplete sequencing despite the large sequencing depth. Sampling was restricted to blood, and TCR repertoires in tissue are likely to differ from TCR repertoires in blood. Naive subsets generally had larger estimated clonotype richness than memory subsets. Because the study included a small number of donors, the genetic and exposure-history diversity represented was limited. Clonotypes shared by all four sorted-subset donors showed higher generation probabilities than non-shared clonotypes. Pairwise subsampling indicated that sequencing depth was expected to affect the degree of clonotype sharing among donors.

A remark on this clone: Its antigen is not yet known. Base qualities are not at hand, and no much larger clone is one base apart.

Healthy HIV-negative adults with no recently reported acute infections or vaccinations were included as donors. Only Caucasian adults living in Nashville, Tennessee, USA were represented among the donors. CD4+ T cells were enriched by magnetic negative selection, after which naive cells were positively selected on CD45RA and the negative fraction was taken as the memory subset. After blood collection by leukapheresis, PBMCs were isolated using Ficoll-Histopaque density gradient centrifugation and then cryopreserved in the vapor phase of liquid nitrogen. Purity and quantity of every magnetically sorted T cell population were checked by analytical flow cytometry. Each sorted fraction had its genomic DNA isolated and then quantified by UV absorbance on a Nanodrop 2000c. V ends up 11 bases short and J 6 bases short, with an unmatched junction base count of 12. As encoded in the germline V gene (reference sequence), CDR1 is LNHDA while CDR2 is SQIVND. The CDR3, from cysteine to phenylalanine, totals 14 residues. The DNA shown is the 42-base CDR3, in frame from base 1.

TCR CDR3 regions were amplified from genomic DNA by multiplex PCR using the deep immunoSEQ assay. Genomic DNA extracted from each cell subset was distributed evenly over all wells of several immunoSEQ 96-well plates, and each plate served as one replicate. For sorted subsets, approximately 210 ng genomic DNA, equal to 30,000 to 35,000 T cell genomes, was loaded into each replicate PCR. Purified libraries were quantified with a Qubit 3.0 fluorometer, sized on a Bioanalyzer 2100, and re-quantified with the KAPA Library Quantification kit. Every immunoSEQ 96-well plate was sequenced on a dedicated single-read 150-cycle Illumina NextSeq 550 flow cell. As for the authors' bioinformatics: Because the immunoSEQ output held only junctional sequences and lacked quality scores, the filtering could not match the filtering applied to full-length reads. Sequences were annotated with PyIR, a Python wrapper for IgBLAST v1.9, and V/J genes and CDR3 were assigned using IMGT germline references. Reads were removed for weak V/J assignments (E-value above 1e-6), missing CDR3, stop codons, out-of-frame junctions, or ambiguous translated residues. A V3J clonotype was defined by an identical inferred V gene, J gene, and CDR3 amino acid sequence. To compute the percentage overlap between repertoires, the number of shared unique clonotypes was divided by the size of the smaller repertoire. Repertoire richness was assessed with RTK rarefaction, the Chao1 estimator, and Recon v2.1 estimates of unobserved clonotypes. Generation probabilities for all TCRbeta clonotypes obtained by the gDNA method from four donors were computed using OLGA. TCRdb took this table from immuneACCESS and kept in-frame rearrangements with V and J called. Such tables lack part of the clones; where checked against another copy, unresolved V genes explain under half of the gap, and the rest is unexplained. D and trimming were read from the DNA, whereas the V and J calls and clone size are those reported in that table. The sample profile shows 780,000 or so clones; 72% of them were found once. The ten largest clones represent under 2% of the sample.

The TCR was taken from a woman under 40 in good health. The V and J genes are TRBV19 and TRBJ2-7; 11 central bases correspond to TRBD2. The sample was memory CD4+ T cells sorted from blood. Per the publication, the cell subset or site label means: CD45RA-negative fraction. The CDR3 protein sequence reads: CAVTSGSSPFEQYF. In nucleotide form, the sequence is TGTGCCGTTACTAGCGGGAGTTCTCCTTTCGAGCAGTACTTC.